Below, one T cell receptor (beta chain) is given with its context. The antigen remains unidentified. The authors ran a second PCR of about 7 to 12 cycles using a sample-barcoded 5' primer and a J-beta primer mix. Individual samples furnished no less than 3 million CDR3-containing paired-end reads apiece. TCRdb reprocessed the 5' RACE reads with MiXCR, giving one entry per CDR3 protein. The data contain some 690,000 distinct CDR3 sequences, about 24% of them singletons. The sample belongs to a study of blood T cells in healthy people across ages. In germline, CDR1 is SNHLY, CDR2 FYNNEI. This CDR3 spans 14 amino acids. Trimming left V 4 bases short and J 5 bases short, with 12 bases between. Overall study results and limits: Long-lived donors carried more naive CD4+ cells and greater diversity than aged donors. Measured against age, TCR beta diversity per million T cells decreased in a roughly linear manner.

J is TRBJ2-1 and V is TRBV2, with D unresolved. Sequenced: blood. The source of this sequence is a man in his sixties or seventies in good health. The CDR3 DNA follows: TGTGCCAGCAGTGTTTCGCGGAGAAACAATGAGCAGTTCTTC. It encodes CASSVSRRNNEQFF.